This TCR beta chain was retrieved from a study of HIV-infected patients and healthy controls (dated by TCRdb to the mid-2010s). This clonotype was counted many times. Its antigen is unknown. It has no much larger one-base neighbor in the sample; base qualities were not kept. Preparation of the library involved 5' RACE. Sequencing used an Illumina MiSeq. TCRdb handled the public reads itself, with Q25 trimming in fastp and clone calling in MiXCR, and kept productive beta chains. Rows are combined by CDR3 protein, so each entry shows the most common genes and DNA. The sample data list around 18,000 distinct CDR3 sequences, and about 17% of these were observed just once. Of the sample, 24% falls within the top ten clones. The CDR3 runs 15 residues from the cysteine to the phenylalanine. The DNA shown is the 45-base CDR3, in frame from base 1. At the junction V is shortened by 3 bases and J by 0 bases, with 10 bases in between. In the germline V gene, CDR1 corresponds to SGHTA and CDR2 to FQGNSA.

This TCR was sampled from a human donor in good health. This receptor chain uses TRBV7-2 and TRBJ2-3; TRBD1 is a possible D gene, resting on 6 matching bases. Sequencing was done on a sample of CD8+ T cells from blood. The CDR3 has the sequence CASSFWGLSTDTQYF. The DNA sequence is TGTGCCAGCAGCTTTTGGGGGCTTAGCACAGATACGCAGTATTTT.